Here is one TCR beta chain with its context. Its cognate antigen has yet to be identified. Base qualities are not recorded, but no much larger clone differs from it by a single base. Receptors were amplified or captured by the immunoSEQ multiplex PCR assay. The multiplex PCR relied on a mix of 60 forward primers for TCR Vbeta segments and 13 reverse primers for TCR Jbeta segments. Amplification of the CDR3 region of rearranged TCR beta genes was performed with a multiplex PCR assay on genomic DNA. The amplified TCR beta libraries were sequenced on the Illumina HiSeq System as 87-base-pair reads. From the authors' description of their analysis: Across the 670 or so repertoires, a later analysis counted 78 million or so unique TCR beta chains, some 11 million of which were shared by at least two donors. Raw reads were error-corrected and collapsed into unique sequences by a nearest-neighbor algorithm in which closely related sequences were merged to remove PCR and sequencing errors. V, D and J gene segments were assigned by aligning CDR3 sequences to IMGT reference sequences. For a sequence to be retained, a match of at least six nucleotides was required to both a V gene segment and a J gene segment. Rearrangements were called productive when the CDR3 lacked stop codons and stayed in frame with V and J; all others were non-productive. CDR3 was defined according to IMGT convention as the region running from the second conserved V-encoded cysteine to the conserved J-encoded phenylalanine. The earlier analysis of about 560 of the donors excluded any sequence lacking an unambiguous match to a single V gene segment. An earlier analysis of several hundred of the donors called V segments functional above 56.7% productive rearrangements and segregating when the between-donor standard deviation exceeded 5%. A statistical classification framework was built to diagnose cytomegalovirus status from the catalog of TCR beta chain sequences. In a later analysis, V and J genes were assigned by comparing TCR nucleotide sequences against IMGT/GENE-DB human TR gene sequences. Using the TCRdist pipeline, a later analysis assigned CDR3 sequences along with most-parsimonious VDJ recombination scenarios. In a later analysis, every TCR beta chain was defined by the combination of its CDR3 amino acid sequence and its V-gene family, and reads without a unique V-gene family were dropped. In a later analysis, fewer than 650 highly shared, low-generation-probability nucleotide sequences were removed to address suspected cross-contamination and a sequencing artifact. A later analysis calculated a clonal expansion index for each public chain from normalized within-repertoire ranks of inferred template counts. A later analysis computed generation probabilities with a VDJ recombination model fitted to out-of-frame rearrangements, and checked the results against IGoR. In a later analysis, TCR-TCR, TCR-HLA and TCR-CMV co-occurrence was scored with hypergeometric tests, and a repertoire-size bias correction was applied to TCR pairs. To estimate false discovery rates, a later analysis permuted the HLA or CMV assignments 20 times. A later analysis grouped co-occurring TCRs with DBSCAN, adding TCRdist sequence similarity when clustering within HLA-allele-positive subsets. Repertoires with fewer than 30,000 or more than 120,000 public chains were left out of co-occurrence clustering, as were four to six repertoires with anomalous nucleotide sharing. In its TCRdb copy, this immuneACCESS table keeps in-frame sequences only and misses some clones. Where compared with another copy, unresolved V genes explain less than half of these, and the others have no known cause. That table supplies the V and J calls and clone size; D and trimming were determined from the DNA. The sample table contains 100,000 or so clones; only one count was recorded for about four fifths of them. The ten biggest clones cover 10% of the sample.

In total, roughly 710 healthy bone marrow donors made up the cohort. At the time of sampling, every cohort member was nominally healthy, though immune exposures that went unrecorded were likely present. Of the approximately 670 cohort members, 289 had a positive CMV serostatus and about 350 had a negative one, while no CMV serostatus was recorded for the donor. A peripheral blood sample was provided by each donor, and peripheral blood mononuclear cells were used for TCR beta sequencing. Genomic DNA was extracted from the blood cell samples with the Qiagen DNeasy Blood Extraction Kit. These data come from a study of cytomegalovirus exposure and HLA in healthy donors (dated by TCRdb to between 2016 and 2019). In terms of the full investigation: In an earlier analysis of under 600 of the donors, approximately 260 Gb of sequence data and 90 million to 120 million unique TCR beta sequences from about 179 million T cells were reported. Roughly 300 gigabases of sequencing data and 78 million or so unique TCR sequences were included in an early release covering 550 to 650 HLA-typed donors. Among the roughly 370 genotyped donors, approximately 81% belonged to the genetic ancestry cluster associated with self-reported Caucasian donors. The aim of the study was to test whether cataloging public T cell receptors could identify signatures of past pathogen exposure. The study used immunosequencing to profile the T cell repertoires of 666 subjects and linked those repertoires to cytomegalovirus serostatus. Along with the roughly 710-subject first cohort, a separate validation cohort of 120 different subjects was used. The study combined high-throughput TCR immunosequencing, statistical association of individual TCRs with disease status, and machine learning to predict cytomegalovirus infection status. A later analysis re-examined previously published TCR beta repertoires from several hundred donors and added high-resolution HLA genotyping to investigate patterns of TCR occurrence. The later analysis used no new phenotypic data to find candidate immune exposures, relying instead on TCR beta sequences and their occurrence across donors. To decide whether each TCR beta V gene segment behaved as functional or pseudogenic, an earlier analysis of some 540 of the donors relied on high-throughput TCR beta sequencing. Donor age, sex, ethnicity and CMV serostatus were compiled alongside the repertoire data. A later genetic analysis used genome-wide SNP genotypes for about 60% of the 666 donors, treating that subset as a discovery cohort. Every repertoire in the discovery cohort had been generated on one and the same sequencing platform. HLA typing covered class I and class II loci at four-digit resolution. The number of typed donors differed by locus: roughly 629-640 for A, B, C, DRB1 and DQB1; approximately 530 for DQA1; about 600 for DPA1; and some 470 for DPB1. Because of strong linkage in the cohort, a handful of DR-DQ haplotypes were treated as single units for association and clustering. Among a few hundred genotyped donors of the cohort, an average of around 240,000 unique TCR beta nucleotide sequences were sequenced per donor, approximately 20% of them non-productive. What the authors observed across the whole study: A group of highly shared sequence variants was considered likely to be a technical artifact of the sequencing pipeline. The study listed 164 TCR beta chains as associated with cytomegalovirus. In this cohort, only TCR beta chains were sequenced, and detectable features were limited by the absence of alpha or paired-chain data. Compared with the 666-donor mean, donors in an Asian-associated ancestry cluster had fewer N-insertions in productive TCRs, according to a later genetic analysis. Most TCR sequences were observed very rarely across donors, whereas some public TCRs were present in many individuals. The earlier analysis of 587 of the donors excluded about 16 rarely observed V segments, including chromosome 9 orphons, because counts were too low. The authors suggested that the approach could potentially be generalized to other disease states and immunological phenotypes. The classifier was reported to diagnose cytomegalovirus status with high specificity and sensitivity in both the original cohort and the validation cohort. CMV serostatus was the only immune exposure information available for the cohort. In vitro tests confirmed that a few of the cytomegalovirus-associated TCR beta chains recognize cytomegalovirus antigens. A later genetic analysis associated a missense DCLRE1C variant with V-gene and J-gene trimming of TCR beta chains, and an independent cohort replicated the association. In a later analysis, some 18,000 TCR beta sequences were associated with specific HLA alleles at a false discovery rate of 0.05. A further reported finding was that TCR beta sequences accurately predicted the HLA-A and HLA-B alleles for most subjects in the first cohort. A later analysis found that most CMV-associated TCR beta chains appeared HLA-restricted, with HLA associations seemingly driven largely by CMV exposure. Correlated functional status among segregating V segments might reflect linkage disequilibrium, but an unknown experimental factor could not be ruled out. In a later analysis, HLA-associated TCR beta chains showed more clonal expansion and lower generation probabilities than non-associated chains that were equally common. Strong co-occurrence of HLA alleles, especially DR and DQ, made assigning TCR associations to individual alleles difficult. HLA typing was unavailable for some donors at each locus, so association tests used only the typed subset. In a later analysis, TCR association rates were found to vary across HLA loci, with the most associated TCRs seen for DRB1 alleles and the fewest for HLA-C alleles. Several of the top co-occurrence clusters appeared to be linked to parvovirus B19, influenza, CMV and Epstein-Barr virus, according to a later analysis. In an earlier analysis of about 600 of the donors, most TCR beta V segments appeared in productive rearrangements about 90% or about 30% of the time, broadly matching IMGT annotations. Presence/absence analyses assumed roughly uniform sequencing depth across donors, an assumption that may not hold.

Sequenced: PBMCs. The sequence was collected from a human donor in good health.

The bases are TGTGCCAGCAGTTCCAACGACAGGGTAGAGACCCAGTACTTC. This gives the protein CASSSNDRVETQYF. Recombination linked TRBV27 to TRBJ2-5, with 7 central nucleotides matching TRBD1. The CDR3 contains 14 residues, cysteine and phenylalanine counted. The sequence is cut down to CDR3 DNA, 42 bases in frame from base 1. From V the trimming removes 4 bases and from J it removes 4 bases, while the gene matches leave 6 bases of the junction unaccounted for. CDR1 and CDR2, per the germline V gene (reference sequence), are MNHEY and SMNVEV.